These 10 T cell receptor beta chains originate from one sample sequenced in a study of blood T cell repertoires in COVID-19. Sequenced by immunoSEQ multiplex PCR; TCRdb stores in-frame clones only, minus some. The sample has approximately 230,000 clones; 88% are singletons. Sequenced sample: peripheral blood. The receptor source for this set is a woman between 25 and 40 years old with COVID-19, enrolled during active disease.

This sequence joins TRBV6-6 and TRBJ2-7; TRBD2 aligns across 7 bases. V lost 2 bases and J lost 6; bases outside the gene matches: 10. The CDR3 is 15 amino acids. The V gene's germline CDR1 is MNHNY and CDR2 SVGAGI (reference sequence). CDR3 loop: CASSYKMGEGGEQYV. The CDR3 DNA is TGTGCCAGCAGTTACAAGATGGGGGAGGGTGGCGAGCAGTACGTC.

J is TRBJ2-1 and V is TRBV11-3; 9 bases are a match to TRBD1. V lost 4 bases to trimming and J lost 7 bases; unmatched junction nucleotides: 5. Per germline, CDR1 SGHNT and CDR2 YENEEA. CDR3 length equals 14 residues. Here the CDR3 DNA reads TGTGCCAGCAGCTCCCGACAGGGGGGGAATGAGCAGTTCTTC. This sequence encodes CASSSRQGGNEQFF. Together with reference TRBV11-3 and TRBJ2-1, the CDR3 gives the full variable domain: EAGVVQSPRYKIIEKKQPVAFWCNPISGHNTLYWYLQNLGQGPELLIRYENEEAVDDSQLPKDRFSAERLKGVDSTLKIQPAELGDSAVYLCASSSRQGGNEQFFGPGTRLTVL.

This chain uses TRBV11-2 with TRBJ2-3; no clear D gene. In germline, CDR1 is SGHAT, CDR2 FQNNGV. The length of the CDR3 is 14 residues. Between the trimmed V and J ends, which lost 5 bases and 2 bases, there was a span of 11 bases. The CDR3 region is CASSPGRYTDTQYF. The CDR3 DNA reads TGTGCCAGCAGCCCGGGTCGATACACAGATACGCAGTATTTT.

This chain links TRBV24-1 with TRBJ1-1, with D unresolved. From germline, CDR1 is KGHDR and CDR2 SFDVKD. This CDR3 comprises 14 residues. The V and J ends lost 2 bases and 9 bases respectively, with 15 bases between them. The CDR3 region is CATSDYIPGSQAFF. As DNA, the CDR3 is TGTGCCACCAGTGATTATATACCGGGTTCCCAAGCTTTCTTT.

This CDR3 is CASSPTSGAGKTQYF. The CDR3 region has the DNA TGCGCCAGCAGCCCCACTTCGGGTGCCGGGAAGACCCAGTACTTC. The chain joins TRBV4-1 to TRBJ2-5, with D possibly matching TRBD2 (5 bases). The ends were cut back, 4 bases at V and 6 bases at J, with 18 bases in the middle. CDR3 size: 15 residues. Germline V CDR1 and CDR2: MGHRA, YSYEKL.

The rearrangement links TRBV5-6 to TRBJ1-1; D not resolved. CDR3 length equals 14 residues. Germline CDR1 reads SGHDT; CDR2 reads YYEEEE. Trimming cost V 2 bases and J 3 bases, with 11 bases left between them. The CDR3 reads CASSFGDRYTEAFF. As DNA, the CDR3 is TGTGCCAGCAGCTTCGGAGACCGTTACACTGAAGCTTTCTTT.

V usage is TRBV7-6 and J usage is TRBJ2-2, with D possibly TRBD1 on 5 matching bases. The V and J ends lost 1 base and 6 bases respectively, with 9 bases between them. CDR1 and CDR2 from the germline V gene are SGHVS and FNYEAQ. There are 14 residues in the CDR3. The CDR3 sequence is CASSLDQGAGELFF. The CDR3 DNA follows: TGTGCCAGCAGCTTAGATCAAGGGGCCGGGGAGCTGTTTTTT.

The V gene is TRBV2, the J gene TRBJ2-7; 10 bases line up with TRBD1. The V segment lost 2 bases and the J segment 1 base; nucleotides outside the gene matches: 2. Looked up from germline, CDR1 is SNHLY and CDR2 is FYNNEI. CDR3 length: 15 amino acids. The CDR3 DNA reads as TGTGCCAGCAGTGAATTGGGACAGGGGTCCTACGAGCAGTACTTC. Its translation: CASSELGQGSYEQYF.

The gene calls are TRBV7-2 and TRBJ2-7; a weak D match, TRBD2 (6 bases). From germline, CDR1 is SGHTA and CDR2 FQGNSA. The CDR3 loop spans 13 amino acids. Trimming pared 1 base from V and 4 bases from J, leaving 8 bases between. In DNA form, the CDR3 reads TGTGCCAGCAGCTTAGAAGGGAGGTACGAGCAGTACGTC. It encodes CASSLEGRYEQYV.

The chain recombines TRBV19 with TRBJ1-5; 8 bases fit TRBD1. The V and J ends lost 3 bases and 2 bases, in that order; junction bases with no gene match: 9. Per germline, CDR1 LNHDA and CDR2 SQIVND (reference sequence). This CDR3 region has 17 residues. The CDR3 sequence is CASSIPDRGVGNQPQHF. CDR3 DNA sequence: TGTGCCAGTAGTATTCCTGACAGGGGCGTTGGCAATCAGCCCCAGCATTTT. Full variable domain (outside the CDR3, taken from reference TRBV19 and TRBJ1-5): DGGITQSPKYLFRKEGQNVTLSCEQNLNHDAMYWYRQDPGQGLRLIYYSQIVNDFQKGDIAEGYSVSREKKESFPLTVTSAQKNPTAFYLCASSIPDRGVGNQPQHFGDGTRLSIL.